Listed here are 24 T cell receptor beta chains from one sample, sequenced in a study of STAT3 mutations in large granular lymphocyte leukemia. General study findings and limits: Every T-LGLL patient had at least one immunodominant TCRbeta clonotype.

Antigens of these TCRs are unknown. Produced via immunoSEQ multiplex PCR; TCRdb's table is partial and in-frame only. The profile shows 37,000 or so clones, roughly 84% of them singletons. The sequencing sample was made of PBMCs. Every receptor here comes from a human donor with T large granular lymphocyte leukemia. Some clones in this sample may be carry-over from other donors' samples.

V is TRBV4-3 and J is TRBJ2-3, with 9 bases lining up with TRBD2. Germline assignment: CDR1 LGHNA and CDR2 YSLEER. The CDR3 has 16 amino acids. J was trimmed by 6 bases and V by 0 bases; bases with no gene match: 7. Written as DNA, the CDR3 is TGCGCCAGCAGCCAAGAGCTGCTCGCGGGGGGGGATACGCAGTATTTT. Translated: CASSQELLAGGDTQYF.

This chain connects TRBV5-1 to TRBJ1-6; D is unclear. Per the germline V gene, CDR1 is SGHRS and CDR2 is YFSETQ. Trimming shortened V by 0 bases and J by 7 bases, and 8 bases separated the two germline ends. The length of the CDR3 is 14 residues. CDR3 sequence: CASSLVAQNSPLHF. The CDR3 coding sequence is TGCGCCAGCAGCTTGGTGGCCCAGAATTCACCCCTCCACTTT. The full variable domain, in which reference TRBV5-1 and TRBJ1-6 provide the parts outside the CDR3, is KAGVTQTPRYLIKTRGQQVTLSCSPISGHRSVSWYQQTPGQGLQFLFEYFSETQRNKGNFPGRFSGRQFSNSRSEMNVSTLELGDSALYLCASSLVAQNSPLHFGNGTRLTVT.

The V gene is TRBV27, the J gene TRBJ1-5; tentatively, D is TRBD1 (6 bases). This CDR3 contains 14 residues. Germline loops: CDR1 MNHEY, CDR2 SMNVEV (reference sequence). V lost 4 bases and J lost 7, with 14 bases in between. The CDR3 nucleotides read TGTGCCAGCAGTTCATCAGGGGTCCGGCAGCCCCAGCATTTT. Translating gives CASSSSGVRQPQHF.

The V gene is TRBV2, the J gene TRBJ2-1; D may be TRBD2 (7 bases). V dropped 9 bases and J dropped 7 bases, with 16 bases sitting between them. The CDR3 is made up of 13 amino acids. Germline CDR1 reads SNHLY; CDR2 reads FYNNEI. CDR3 in amino acids: CARDGGGANEQFF. The CDR3 nucleotides read TGTGCCAGGGATGGTGGGGGGGCAAATGAGCAGTTCTTC.

This clone occurred once. The chain is built from TRBV7-8 and TRBJ2-7, with 7 bases that match TRBD1. V was clipped by 5 bases and J by 1 base; unmatched bases: 8. The CDR3 consists of 15 residues. Looked up from germline, CDR1 is SGHVS and CDR2 is FQNEAQ. The CDR3 loop is CASSRGQSPSYEQYV. The CDR3 region has the DNA TGTGCCAGCAGCCGGGGACAGAGCCCATCCTACGAGCAGTACGTC.

The genes are TRBV5-1 and TRBJ2-5, with D possibly called TRBD1 or TRBD2 (5 bases each). CDR1 and CDR2 (germline): SGHRS, YFSETQ. The CDR3 sequence is 15 residues long. Trimming pared 0 bases from V and 1 base from J, leaving 10 bases between. In DNA, the CDR3 is TGCGCCAGCAGCTTGGGGACCGGGGCCCAAGAGACCCAGTACTTC. Translating gives CASSLGTGAQETQYF.

This clone was observed a single time. V gene TRBV18 combines with J gene TRBJ1-6, with a weak D call TRBD1 (5 bases). This CDR3 has 15 residues. Trimming took 0 bases from V and 5 from J, leaving 8 bases between them. The germline CDR1 and CDR2 sequences are KGHSH and LQKENI. CDR3 residues: CASSPPGRNNSPLHF. Here the CDR3 DNA reads TGTGCCAGCTCACCACCGGGACGGAATAATTCACCCCTCCACTTT.

The chain carries TRBV9 and TRBJ1-1; no reliable D call. Germline lookup yields CDR1 SGDLS and CDR2 YYNGEE. This CDR3 is built from 16 residues. V lost 3 bases to trimming and J lost 3 bases, with 18 bases between them. The CDR3 protein is CASSAQFTIGDTEAFF. DNA of the CDR3: TGTGCCAGCAGCGCCCAATTTACGATTGGGGACACTGAAGCTTTCTTT.

As DNA, the CDR3 is TGTGCCAGCAGCTTAGTTGGGCAGGATGGCTACACCTTC. It is translated as CASSLVGQDGYTF. V gene TRBV11-2 combines with J gene TRBJ1-2; D is uncertain. The germline V gene has CDR1 SGHAT and CDR2 FQNNGV. The CDR3 runs 13 residues. Between the trimmed V and J ends, which lost 1 base and 6 bases, there was a span of 9 bases.

This chain joins TRBV11-2 and TRBJ1-2; D gene ambiguous. The CDR3 extends over 14 amino acids. Trimming removed 5 bases at V and 4 bases at J, with 14 bases between. Germline CDR1 SGHAT, CDR2 FQNNGV. The CDR3 protein is CASSPWTSFYGYTF. The CDR3 nucleotides are TGTGCCAGCAGCCCCTGGACCTCCTTCTATGGCTACACCTTC.

The chain has TRBV29-1 and TRBJ2-7; a possible D gene is TRBD2 (5 bases). The V and J ends lost 1 base and 3 bases respectively, with 7 bases between them. The CDR3 consists of 12 residues. CDR1 SQVTM and CDR2 ANQGSEA come from the germline V gene. CDR3 sequence: CSVEGDYYEQYV. The CDR3 nucleotides are TGCAGCGTTGAAGGAGACTACTACGAGCAGTACGTC.

The chain links TRBV30 to TRBJ2-1; 14 nucleotides align to TRBD2. Trimming at V came to 3 bases and at J to 3 bases, leaving 1 base not matched to a gene. Germline loops: CDR1 GTSNPN, CDR2 SVGIG (reference sequence). This CDR3 is 15 amino acids long. The CDR3 reads CAWSGLAGGYNEQFF. In nucleotides, the CDR3 is TGTGCCTGGAGCGGACTAGCGGGGGGCTACAATGAGCAGTTCTTC.

V usage is TRBV10-3 and J usage is TRBJ2-2; D is unresolved. V lost 3 bases, J lost 9 bases, and 8 bases lay in between. The length of the CDR3 is 12 residues. CDR1 and CDR2 (germline): ENHRY, SYGVKD. The CDR3 spells CAISEGSRELFF. DNA for the CDR3: TGTGCCATCAGTGAAGGGTCGCGGGAGCTGTTTTTT.

The chain uses TRBV7-9 and TRBJ2-7, with D perhaps being TRBD1 or TRBD2 (6 bases each). This CDR3 has 15 amino acids. Trimming removed 5 bases at V and 5 bases at J, with 19 bases between. Per germline, CDR1 SEHNR and CDR2 FQNEAQ (reference sequence). The CDR3: CASSPIGGGGNEQYF. The CDR3 nucleotides read TGTGCCAGCAGCCCCATCGGAGGGGGTGGAAACGAGCAGTACTTC.

This rearrangement joins TRBV4-2 to TRBJ2-5; 10 nucleotides agree with TRBD1. Germline CDR1 is LGHNA and CDR2 is YNFKEQ. The CDR3 length is 16 residues. Trimming cost V 2 bases and J 2 bases; bases outside gene matches: 5. The CDR3 reads CASSQQTGGSQETQYF. In DNA, the CDR3 is TGTGCCAGCAGCCAACAGACAGGGGGCTCACAAGAGACCCAGTACTTC.

The chain recombines TRBV30 with TRBJ2-7; no clear D. This CDR3 region has 14 residues. The germline V gene has CDR1 GTSNPN and CDR2 SVGIG (reference sequence). Trimming cost V 0 bases and J 1 base, with 10 bases left between them. CDR3 amino acids: CAWSVQDLSYEQYF. The CDR3 nucleotides are TGTGCCTGGAGTGTACAAGATCTTTCCTACGAGCAGTACTTC. Full variable domain (missing parts from reference TRBV30 and TRBJ2-7): SQTIHQWPATLVQPVGSPLSLECTVEGTSNPNLYWYRQAAGRGLQLLFYSVGIGQISSEVPQNLSASRPQDRQFILSSKKLLLSDSGFYLCAWSVQDLSYEQYFGPGTRLTVT.

The V gene is TRBV9, the J gene TRBJ2-2; 13 nucleotides line up with TRBD2. Germline V lookup: CDR1 SGDLS, CDR2 YYNGEE. CDR3 length equals 15 residues. Trimming cost V 3 bases and J 7 bases; bases outside gene matches: 3. The CDR3 sequence: CASSGGLAGFGELFF. CDR3 DNA: TGTGCCAGCAGCGGGGGACTAGCGGGGTTCGGGGAGCTGTTTTTT.

For the CDR3, the DNA is TGTGCCAGCAGTGTCCCCTACGAGCAGTACGTC. This translates into CASSVPYEQYV. The rearrangement joins TRBV27 to TRBJ2-7; no clear D. CDR1 is MNHEY, CDR2 SMNVEV, per germline (reference sequence). The length of the CDR3 is 11 residues. Trimming removed 5 bases from V and 2 bases from J, with 4 bases in between.

J is TRBJ2-5 and V is TRBV18; 8 nucleotides line up with TRBD1. Trimming took 6 bases from V and 5 from J; bases not matched to a gene: 14. There are 16 residues in the CDR3. Germline assignment: CDR1 KGHSH and CDR2 LQKENI. The CDR3 sequence is CASSSRADRGRETQYF. CDR3 coding DNA: TGTGCCAGCTCCTCACGGGCAGACAGGGGACGCGAGACCCAGTACTTC.

The chain uses TRBV7-8 and TRBJ1-6; 11 positions agree with TRBD1. From germline, CDR1 is SGHVS and CDR2 FQNEAQ. The length of the CDR3 is 15 residues. Trimming cost V 0 bases and J 11 bases; bases outside gene matches: 3. The CDR3 sequence is CASSLADRGRTPLHF. The CDR3 nucleotides read TGTGCCAGCAGCTTAGCGGACAGGGGGCGGACACCCCTCCACTTT.

The chain carries TRBV4-2 and TRBJ2-1; D is ambiguous. CDR3 length: 18 amino acids. Trimming shortened V by 1 base and J by 6 bases, and 22 bases separated the two germline ends. Germline V gives CDR1 LGHNA, CDR2 YNFKEQ. The CDR3 DNA reads TGTGCCAGCAGCCAAGTTACCCCCGGCGGATTTTGGGTCAATGAGCAGTTCTTC. This codes for CASSQVTPGGFWVNEQFF.

The chain links TRBV29-1 to TRBJ1-1; a possible D gene is TRBD1 (6 bases). V was cut by 3 bases and J by 1 base, with 15 bases left in between. The CDR3 extends over 15 amino acids. Germline values: CDR1 SQVTM, CDR2 ANQGSEA. In DNA form, the CDR3 reads TGCAGCGTTGAGGGGTCCGGGGGCAGGAACACTGAAGCTTTCTTT. It encodes CSVEGSGGRNTEAFF.

This clone was detected once. J is TRBJ2-7 and V is TRBV5-1; 7 bases map to TRBD1. The length of the CDR3 is 14 residues. V was clipped by 4 bases and J by 4 bases; unmatched bases: 8. Germline CDR1 SGHRS, CDR2 YFSETQ. In nucleotides, the CDR3 is TGCGCCAGCAGCATAACCGGGACAGTATACGAGCAGTACTTC. Amino acid sequence: CASSITGTVYEQYF. Full variable domain (outside the CDR3, taken from reference TRBV5-1 and TRBJ2-7): KAGVTQTPRYLIKTRGQQVTLSCSPISGHRSVSWYQQTPGQGLQFLFEYFSETQRNKGNFPGRFSGRQFSNSRSEMNVSTLELGDSALYLCASSITGTVYEQYFGPGTRLTVT.

This clone was counted only a few times. This chain uses TRBV11-2 with TRBJ1-2; D unclear. Germline V gene sequence: CDR1 SGHAT, CDR2 FQNNGV. The V and J ends lost 6 bases and 2 bases respectively, with 10 bases between them. The CDR3 has 13 amino acids. This chain's CDR3 is CASSADRNYGYTF. The CDR3 region has the DNA TGTGCCAGCAGTGCAGATCGGAACTATGGCTACACCTTC. Complete variable domain (other parts from reference TRBV11-2 and TRBJ1-2): EAGVAQSPRYKIIEKRQSVAFWCNPISGHATLYWYQQILGQGPKLLIQFQNNGVVDDSQLPKDRFSAERLKGVDSTLKIQPAKLEDSAVYLCASSADRNYGYTFGSGTRLTVV.